This TCR beta chain was obtained from a study of blood T cell repertoires in COVID-19. About the study: The cDNA or gDNA used as material had been derived from T cells, B-cell-depleted T cells, or PBMCs.

This clone was seen only once. Produced via immunoSEQ multiplex PCR; TCRdb's table is partial and in-frame only. This sample has fewer than 250,000 clones; around 90% occur once, and the top ten carry around 3%. Unmatched junction bases numbered 4, after V lost 3 bases and J lost 4 bases. The CDR3 sequence is 14 residues long. Germline values: CDR1 SGHRS, CDR2 YFSETQ. The chain employs TRBV5-1 and TRBJ1-1, with 9 bases that match TRBD1. The specimen sequenced was peripheral blood. This TCR came from a man between 60 and 70 years old with acute or convalescent COVID-19. CDR3 protein: CASSYSTGGTEAFF. DNA of the CDR3: TGCGCCAGCAGCTACTCGACAGGGGGCACTGAAGCTTTCTTT. Full variable domain (rest looked up from reference TRBV5-1 and TRBJ1-1): KAGVTQTPRYLIKTRGQQVTLSCSPISGHRSVSWYQQTPGQGLQFLFEYFSETQRNKGNFPGRFSGRQFSNSRSEMNVSTLELGDSALYLCASSYSTGGTEAFFGQGTRLTVV.